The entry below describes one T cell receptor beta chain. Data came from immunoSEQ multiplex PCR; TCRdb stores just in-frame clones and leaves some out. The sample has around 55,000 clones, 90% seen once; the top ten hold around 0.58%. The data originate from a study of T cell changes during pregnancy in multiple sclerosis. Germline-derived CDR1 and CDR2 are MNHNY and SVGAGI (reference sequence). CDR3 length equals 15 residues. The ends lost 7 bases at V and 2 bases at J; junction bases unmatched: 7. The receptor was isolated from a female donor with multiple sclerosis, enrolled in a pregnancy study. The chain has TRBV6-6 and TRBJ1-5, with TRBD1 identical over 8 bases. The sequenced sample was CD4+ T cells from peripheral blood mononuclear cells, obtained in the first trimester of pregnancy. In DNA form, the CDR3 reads TGTGCCAGCAACCCCAGGGGGCGAGGCAATCAGCCCCAGCATTTT. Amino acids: CASNPRGRGNQPQHF.